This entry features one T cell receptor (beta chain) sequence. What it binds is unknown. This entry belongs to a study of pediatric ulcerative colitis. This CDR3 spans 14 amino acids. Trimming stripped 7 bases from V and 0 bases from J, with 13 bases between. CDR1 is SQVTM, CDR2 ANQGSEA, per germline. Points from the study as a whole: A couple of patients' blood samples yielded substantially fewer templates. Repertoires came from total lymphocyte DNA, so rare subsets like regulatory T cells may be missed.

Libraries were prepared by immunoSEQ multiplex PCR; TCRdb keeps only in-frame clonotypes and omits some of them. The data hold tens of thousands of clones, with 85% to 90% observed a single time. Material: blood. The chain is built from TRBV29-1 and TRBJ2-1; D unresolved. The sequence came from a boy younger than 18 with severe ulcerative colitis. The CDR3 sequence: CSAIDSSSYNEQFF. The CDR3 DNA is TGCAGCGCCATAGACTCGAGCTCCTACAATGAGCAGTTCTTC.